Reported below is one TCR beta chain. Germline V gene lookup returns CDR1 MGHDK and CDR2 SYGVNS. With 3 bases removed from V and 8 bases from J, the gap between germline ends came to 10 bases. The CDR3 has 12 residues. The data stem from a study of blood T cell repertoires in COVID-19. Looking at the study overall: The analysed material was cDNA or gDNA that came from T cells, B-cell-depleted T cells, or PBMCs.

The table came from immunoSEQ multiplex PCR; TCRdb's copy has only in-frame clones and leaves some out. The repertoire includes 90,000 to 100,000 clones, about 80% of them detected once, and about 4% sits in the top ten. This TCR derives from a man between 60 and 75 years old with acute or convalescent COVID-19. Sequencing used peripheral blood. The J gene is TRBJ1-2, the V gene TRBV25-1; tentative D call: TRBD1 (6 bases). In nucleotides, the CDR3 is TGTGCCAGCAGTGACAGGGGTGAAGGCTACACCTTC. Amino acid sequence: CASSDRGEGYTF.